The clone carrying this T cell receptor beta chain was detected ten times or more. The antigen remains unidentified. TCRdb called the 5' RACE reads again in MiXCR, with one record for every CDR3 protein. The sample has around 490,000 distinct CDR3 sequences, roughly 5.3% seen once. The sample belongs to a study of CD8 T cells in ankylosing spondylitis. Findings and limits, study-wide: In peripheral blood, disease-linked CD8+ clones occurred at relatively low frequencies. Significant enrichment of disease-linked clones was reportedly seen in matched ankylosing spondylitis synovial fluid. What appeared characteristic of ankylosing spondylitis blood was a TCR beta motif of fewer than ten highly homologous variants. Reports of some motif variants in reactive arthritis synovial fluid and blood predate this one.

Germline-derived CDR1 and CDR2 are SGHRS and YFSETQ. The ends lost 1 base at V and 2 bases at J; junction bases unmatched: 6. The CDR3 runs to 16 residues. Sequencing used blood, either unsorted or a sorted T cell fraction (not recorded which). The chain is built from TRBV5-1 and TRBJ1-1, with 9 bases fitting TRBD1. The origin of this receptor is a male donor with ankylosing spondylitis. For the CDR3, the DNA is TGCGCCAGCAGCTTGCGACAGGGGGGCTTAAACACTGAAGCTTTCTTT. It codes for CASSLRQGGLNTEAFF.